This T cell receptor beta chain is drawn from a study of blood T cell repertoires in COVID-19. Study summary: Samples taken during acute and convalescent COVID-19 were collected in the United States, Italy and Spain. T cells, B-cell-depleted T cells, or PBMCs supplied cDNA or gDNA.

Cohort 3 recovered donors had two negative PCRs, clearance, or symptom resolution. Measured with immunoSEQ multiplex PCR; TCRdb has only the in-frame clones, and not every one. The sample contains more than 350,000 clones, 80% to 90% of which appear only once. The sequence was obtained from a young man who had recovered from COVID-19. The sequenced sample was PBMCs or T cells enriched from blood (not recorded which).

The CDR3 DNA sequence: TGCGCCAGCAGCCCTACAGGGGAAGGAAACACCATATATTTT. It specifies CASSPTGEGNTIYF. The rearrangement links TRBV5-1 to TRBJ1-3; 7 positions match TRBD1. This CDR3 has 14 amino acids. V lost 4 bases to trimming and J lost 4 bases; unmatched junction nucleotides: 5. Germline assignment: CDR1 SGHRS and CDR2 YFSETQ.